A selection of T cell receptor beta chains follows, all from one sample in a study of shared clonotypes between healthy human individuals. Assay: immunoSEQ multiplex PCR; the TCRdb copy retains only in-frame clones and omits some. This table holds about 110,000 clones, about 72% found once. Sample: memory CD8+ T cells sorted from blood. These TCRs come from a woman aged 25 to 39 in good health. Both conserved end residues are part of each CDR3. The D gene is left open where the match is weak. Clone sizes are given selectively: once, few, many, or a class where the clone is expanded.

abundance | j_gene | v_gene | d_gene | CDR3nt | CDR3aa
. | TRBJ2-5 | TRBV7-9 | . | TGTGCCAGCAGCCGACAGACAGGGGAGGGAGAGACCCAGTACTTC | CASSRQTGEGETQYF
. | TRBJ1-1 | TRBV28 | . | TGTGCCAGCTCCCGCCATCTGCTTGAAGCTTTCTTT | CASSRHLLEAFF
. | TRBJ2-5 | TRBV5-8 | TRBD2 | TGTGCCAGCAGCGCAGGGACTAGCAACAGCCAAGAGACCCAGTACTTC | CASSAGTSNSQETQYF
many | TRBJ2-3 | TRBV30 | . | TGTGCCTGGAGGCGCAGTACAGATACGCAGTATTTT | CAWRRSTDTQYF
. | TRBJ2-7 | TRBV7-8 | . | TGTGCCAGCAGCCCACAGCGTGACTCCTACGAGCAGTACTTC | CASSPQRDSYEQYF
. | TRBJ2-7 | TRBV27 | . | TGTGCCAGCAGAGAAGACGGGTTGAGCTCCTACGAGCAGTACTTC | CASREDGLSSYEQYF
. | TRBJ2-7 | TRBV7-2 | . | TGTGCCAGCAGCCGTTTGGCGGGTTCCTCCTACGAGCAGTACTTC | CASSRLAGSSYEQYF
many | TRBJ2-7 | TRBV27 | TRBD1 | TGTGCCAGCAGTCGCAACCCGGACAGGGCCCACGAGCAGTACTTC | CASSRNPDRAHEQYF
. | TRBJ1-1 | TRBV10-2 | TRBD1 | TGCGCCAGCAGGGTGGACAGGGGATACACTGAAGCTTTCTTT | CASRVDRGYTEAFF
many | TRBJ2-7 | TRBV2 | . | TGTGCCAGCAGTGGGGAGAACAGGTTCGAGCAGTACTTC | CASSGENRFEQYF
. | TRBJ2-5 | TRBV5-6 | . | TGTGCCAGCAGCCCACAGGGTGGAGAGACCCAGTACTTC | CASSPQGGETQYF
. | TRBJ2-7 | TRBV7-6 | TRBD2 | TGTGCCAGCAGCGCCCGGGCGAGTAGCGGGAGTAGTGAGCAGTACTTC | CASSARASSGSSEQYF
. | TRBJ1-5 | TRBV6-1 | . | TGTGCCAGCAGTCTACACAGGGACAATCAGCCCCAGCATTTT | CASSLHRDNQPQHF
. | TRBJ2-2 | TRBV4-1 | . | TGCGCCAGCAACGAGATATGGAACACCGGGGAGCTGTTTTTT | CASNEIWNTGELFF
. | TRBJ2-3 | TRBV5-1 | . | TGCGCCAGCAGCTTCGAGTCTGCTGGGGATACGCAGTATTTT | CASSFESAGDTQYF
. | TRBJ1-1 | TRBV14 | . | TGTGCCAGCAGTGAAGATTCATGGGAGAACACTGAAGCTTTCTTT | CASSEDSWENTEAFF
. | TRBJ2-3 | TRBV7-2 | . | TGTGCCAGCAGCGCCGGGGCTAGCGACACAGATACGCAGTATTTT | CASSAGASDTDTQYF